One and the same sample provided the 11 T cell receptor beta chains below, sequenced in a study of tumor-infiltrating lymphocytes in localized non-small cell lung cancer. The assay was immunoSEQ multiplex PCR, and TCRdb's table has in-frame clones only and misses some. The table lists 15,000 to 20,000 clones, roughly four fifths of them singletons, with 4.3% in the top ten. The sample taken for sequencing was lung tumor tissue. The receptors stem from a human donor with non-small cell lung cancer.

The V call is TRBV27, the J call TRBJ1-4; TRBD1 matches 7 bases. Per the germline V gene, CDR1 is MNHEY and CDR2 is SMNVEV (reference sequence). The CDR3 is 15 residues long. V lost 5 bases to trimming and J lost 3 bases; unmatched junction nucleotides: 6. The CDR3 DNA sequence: TGTGCCAGCAGTAGTAAGGGGGCAGCTAATGAAAAACTGTTTTTT. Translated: CASSSKGAANEKLFF.

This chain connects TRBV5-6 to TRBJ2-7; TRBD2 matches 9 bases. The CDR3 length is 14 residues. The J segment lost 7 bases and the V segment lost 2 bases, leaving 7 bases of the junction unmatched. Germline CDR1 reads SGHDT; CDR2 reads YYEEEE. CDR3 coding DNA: TGTGCCAGCAGCTTAGGGACTAGCTTTCGGGAGCAGTACTTC. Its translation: CASSLGTSFREQYF.

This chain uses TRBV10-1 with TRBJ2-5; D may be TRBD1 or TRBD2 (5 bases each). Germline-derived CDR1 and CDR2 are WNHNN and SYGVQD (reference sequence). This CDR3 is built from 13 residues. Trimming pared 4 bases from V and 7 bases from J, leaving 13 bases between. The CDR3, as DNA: TGCGCCAGCAGTGCAGGGACGCAGGGGACCCAGTACTTC. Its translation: CASSAGTQGTQYF.

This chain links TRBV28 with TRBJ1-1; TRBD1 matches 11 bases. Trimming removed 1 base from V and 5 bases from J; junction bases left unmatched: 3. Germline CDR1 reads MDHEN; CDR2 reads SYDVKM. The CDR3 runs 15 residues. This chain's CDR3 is CASSLFRDRGTEAFF. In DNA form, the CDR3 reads TGTGCCAGCAGTTTATTTAGGGACAGGGGGACTGAAGCTTTCTTT.

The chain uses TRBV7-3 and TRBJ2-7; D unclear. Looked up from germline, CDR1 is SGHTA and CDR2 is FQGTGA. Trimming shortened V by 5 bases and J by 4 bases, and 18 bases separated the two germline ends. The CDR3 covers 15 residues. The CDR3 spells CASSAAPRGPYEQYF. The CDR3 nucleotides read TGTGCCAGCAGCGCCGCACCGCGAGGTCCGTACGAGCAGTACTTC.

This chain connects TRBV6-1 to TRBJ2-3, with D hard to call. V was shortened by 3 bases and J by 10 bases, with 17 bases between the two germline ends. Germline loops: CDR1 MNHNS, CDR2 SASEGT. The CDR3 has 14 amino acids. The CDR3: CASSDQPVVRAQYF. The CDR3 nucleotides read TGTGCCAGCAGTGACCAACCGGTGGTTCGGGCGCAGTATTTT.

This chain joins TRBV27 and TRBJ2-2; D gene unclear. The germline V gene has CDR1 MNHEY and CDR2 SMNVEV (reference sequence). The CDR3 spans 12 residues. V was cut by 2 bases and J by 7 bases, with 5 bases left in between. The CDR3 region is CASSLALGELFF. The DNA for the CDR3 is TGTGCCAGCAGTTTAGCTCTCGGGGAGCTGTTTTTT.

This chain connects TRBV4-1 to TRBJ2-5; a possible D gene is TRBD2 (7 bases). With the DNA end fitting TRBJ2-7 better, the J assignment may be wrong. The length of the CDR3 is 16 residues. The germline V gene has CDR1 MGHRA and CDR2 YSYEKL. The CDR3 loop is CASSQMGGPLSYEQYF. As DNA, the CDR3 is TGCGCCAGCAGCCAGATGGGGGGGCCCCTCTCCTACGAGCAGTACTTC.

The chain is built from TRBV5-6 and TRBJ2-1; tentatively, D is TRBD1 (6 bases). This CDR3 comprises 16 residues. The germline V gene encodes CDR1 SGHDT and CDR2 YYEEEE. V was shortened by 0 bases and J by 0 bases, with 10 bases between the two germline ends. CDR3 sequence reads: CASSLEGESSYNEQFF. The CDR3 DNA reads TGTGCCAGCAGCTTGGAGGGGGAGAGCTCCTACAATGAGCAGTTCTTC. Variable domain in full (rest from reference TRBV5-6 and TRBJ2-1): DAGVTQSPTHLIKTRGQQVTLRCSPKSGHDTVSWYQQALGQGPQFIFQYYEEEERQRGNFPDRFSGHQFPNYSSELNVNALLLGDSALYLCASSLEGESSYNEQFFGPGTRLTVL.

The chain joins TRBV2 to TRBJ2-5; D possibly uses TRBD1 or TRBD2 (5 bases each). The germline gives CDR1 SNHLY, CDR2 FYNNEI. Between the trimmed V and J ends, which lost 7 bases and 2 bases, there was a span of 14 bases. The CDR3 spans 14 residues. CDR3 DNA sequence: TGTGCCAGCAAGGAGGACACCGTACAAGAGACCCAGTACTTC. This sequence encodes CASKEDTVQETQYF.

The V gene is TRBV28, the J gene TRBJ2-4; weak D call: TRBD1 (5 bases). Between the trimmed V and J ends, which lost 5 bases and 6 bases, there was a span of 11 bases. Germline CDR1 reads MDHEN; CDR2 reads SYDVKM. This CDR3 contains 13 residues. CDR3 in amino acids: CASSIDSGNIQYF. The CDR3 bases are TGTGCCAGCAGTATTGACAGTGGAAACATTCAGTACTTC.